The 18 T cell receptor beta chains listed next were all sequenced from one sample in a study of memory CD4+ T cells and cytomegalovirus serostatus. The sort gate was single viable CD3+CD4+CD8-CD45RO+ cells for memory CD4+ T cells. Here immunoSEQ multiplex PCR was the method, and the copy in TCRdb shows in-frame clones only, minus some. The table shows tens of thousands of clones, with around 80% occurring only once. The sample consisted of memory CD4+ T cells from blood. The origin of the receptors is an adult in good health and CMV-seronegative.

This clone was recorded once. CDR3 DNA sequence: TGTGCCACGCAGGGTGTATCCCATTCACCCCTCCACTTT. Translated, it gives CATQGVSHSPLHF. The chain uses TRBV10-3 and TRBJ1-6, with D perhaps TRBD1 (5 bases). CDR1 and CDR2 from the germline V gene are ENHRY and SYGVKD. CDR3 length: 13 amino acids. Trimming shortened V by 10 bases and J by 8 bases, and 15 bases separated the two germline ends.

The chain uses TRBV27 and TRBJ2-7, with 12 nucleotides matching TRBD2. From germline, CDR1 is MNHEY and CDR2 SMNVEV (reference sequence). V lost 4 bases to trimming and J lost 4 bases; unmatched junction nucleotides: 5. This CDR3 contains 15 residues. This chain's CDR3 is CASSSPTSGGYEQYF. In DNA form, the CDR3 reads TGTGCCAGCAGTTCCCCGACTAGCGGGGGTTACGAGCAGTACTTC.

This chain connects TRBV6-1 to TRBJ2-3, with D possibly matching TRBD1 (7 bases). V lost 6 bases to trimming and J lost 8 bases, with 18 bases between them. Germline V gene lookup returns CDR1 MNHNS and CDR2 SASEGT. The CDR3 length is 14 residues. CDR3 amino acids: CASRTGTSASTQYF. The CDR3 DNA reads TGTGCCAGCAGGACAGGGACTTCCGCGAGTACGCAGTATTTT.

V and J are TRBV28 and TRBJ1-1, with a tentative D call TRBD1 (5 bases). This CDR3 comprises 11 residues. Germline V gene sequence: CDR1 MDHEN, CDR2 SYDVKM. V was pared by 7 bases and J by 10 bases, with 13 bases between. The CDR3 sequence is CASIGGQGAFF. In nucleotides, the CDR3 is TGTGCCAGCATAGGAGGGCAGGGAGCTTTCTTT. Complete variable domain (other parts from reference TRBV28 and TRBJ1-1): DVKVTQSSRYLVKRTGEKVFLECVQDMDHENMFWYRQDPGLGLRLIYFSYDVKMKEKGDIPEGYSVSREKKERFSLILESASTNQTSMYLCASIGGQGAFFGQGTRLTVV.

The chain carries TRBV7-2 and TRBJ2-5; possible D gene TRBD1, 7 bases. V was cut by 4 bases and J by 7 bases, with 22 bases left in between. The CDR3 totals 16 residues. The germline V gene has CDR1 SGHTA and CDR2 FQGNSA. CDR3 sequence reads: CASSSAGGGSRGTQYF. The CDR3 DNA reads TGTGCCAGCAGCTCGGCTGGAGGGGGCTCGAGGGGGACCCAGTACTTC.

The chain's CDR3 is CASSLGGGNTEAFF. The CDR3 region has the DNA TGTGCCAGCAGCCTAGGGGGGGGAAACACTGAAGCTTTCTTT. The chain combines TRBV11-2 with TRBJ1-1; D possibly corresponds to TRBD1 (6 bases). Germline V gene data show CDR1 as SGHAT and CDR2 as FQNNGV. This CDR3 has 14 amino acids. V was shortened by 5 bases and J by 2 bases, with 12 bases between the two germline ends. The whole variable domain, remainder taken from reference TRBV11-2 and TRBJ1-1, is EAGVAQSPRYKIIEKRQSVAFWCNPISGHATLYWYQQILGQGPKLLIQFQNNGVVDDSQLPKDRFSAERLKGVDSTLKIQPAKLEDSAVYLCASSLGGGNTEAFFGQGTRLTVV.

The rearrangement joins TRBV4-1 to TRBJ2-2, with no clear D. CDR1 and CDR2 (germline): MGHRA, YSYEKL. CDR3 length: 14 amino acids. Trimming took off 1 base at V and 6 bases at J, with 9 bases between the two ends. The CDR3 here is CASSQASRAGELFF. For the CDR3, the DNA is TGCGCCAGCAGCCAAGCATCTCGGGCCGGGGAGCTGTTTTTT.

J is TRBJ2-1 and V is TRBV2; no clear D. The CDR3 is 13 residues long. Per the germline V gene, CDR1 is SNHLY and CDR2 is FYNNEI. V lost 8 bases and J 4 bases, leaving 12 bases between the germline ends. The CDR3 DNA reads TGTGCCAGCGCTGCCACAAATTACAATGAGCAGTTCTTC. It translates to CASAATNYNEQFF.

The V call is TRBV7-8, the J call TRBJ2-7, with D possibly matching TRBD1 (6 bases). The CDR3 contains 13 residues. From germline, CDR1 is SGHVS and CDR2 FQNEAQ. The ends were cut back, 4 bases at V and 6 bases at J, with 13 bases in the middle. The CDR3, as DNA: TGTGCCAGCAGCTACCGGGACAACCGCGAGCAGTACTTC. It yields the protein CASSYRDNREQYF.

This rearrangement joins TRBV29-1 to TRBJ2-2, with D unresolved. V shed 4 bases and J shed 1 base, with 10 bases lying between them. The CDR3 extends over 14 amino acids. Germline lookup yields CDR1 SQVTM and CDR2 ANQGSEA. CDR3: CSVVSRKNTGELFF. The CDR3 DNA follows: TGCAGCGTTGTGTCCAGGAAGAACACCGGGGAGCTGTTTTTT.

This clone was counted a single time. V is TRBV28 and J is TRBJ1-6; D remains unclear. CDR1 is MDHEN and CDR2 is SYDVKM in the germline V gene. The V end lost 4 bases, the J end lost 3 bases, and 22 bases lay between the germline ends. The CDR3 has 19 amino acids. CDR3 protein: CASSSRGGHLYHYNSPLHF. CDR3 coding DNA: TGTGCCAGCAGTTCCCGGGGAGGGCACCTCTACCACTATAATTCACCCCTCCACTTT. The whole variable domain, remainder taken from reference TRBV28 and TRBJ1-6, is DVKVTQSSRYLVKRTGEKVFLECVQDMDHENMFWYRQDPGLGLRLIYFSYDVKMKEKGDIPEGYSVSREKKERFSLILESASTNQTSMYLCASSSRGGHLYHYNSPLHFGNGTRLTVT.

The chain combines TRBV4-1 with TRBJ2-1; D is undetermined. The V end lost 1 base, the J end lost 3 bases, and 7 bases lay between the germline ends. Germline V gene data show CDR1 as MGHRA and CDR2 as YSYEKL. The CDR3 is made up of 14 amino acids. This chain's CDR3 is CASSQGGYYNEQFF. The CDR3 region has the DNA TGCGCCAGCAGCCAAGGTGGGTACTACAATGAGCAGTTCTTC.

The V gene is TRBV10-3, the J gene TRBJ2-3, with 8 bases matching TRBD2. This CDR3 comprises 15 residues. Germline CDR1 is ENHRY and CDR2 is SYGVKD. The trim removed 0 bases at V and 4 bases at J, leaving 3 bases unmatched. CDR3 sequence (DNA): TGTGCCATCAGTGAGTCGAGTAGCGGGGCAGATACGCAGTATTTT. This sequence encodes CAISESSSGADTQYF.

This chain joins TRBV10-3 and TRBJ1-2; D possibly corresponds to TRBD1 (6 bases). Trimming shortened V by 11 bases and J by 1 base, and 11 bases separated the two germline ends. The CDR3 has 12 residues. CDR1 and CDR2 (germline): ENHRY, SYGVKD. In DNA, the CDR3 is TGTGCCGGAGGGGGGGATAACTATGGCTACACCTTC. Protein sequence: CAGGGDNYGYTF.

The V gene is TRBV30, the J gene TRBJ1-5, with a weak D call TRBD1 (6 bases). The CDR3 consists of 15 residues. Germline CDR1 GTSNPN, CDR2 SVGIG (reference sequence). The ends were cut back, 0 bases at V and 4 bases at J, with 13 bases in the middle. CDR3 loop: CAWSVLGGGNQPQHF. CDR3 DNA sequence: TGTGCCTGGAGTGTTCTGGGAGGGGGGAATCAGCCCCAGCATTTT.

This clone was seen only a few times. This sequence joins TRBV28 and TRBJ1-1; 7 bases agree with TRBD1. In germline, CDR1 is MDHEN, CDR2 SYDVKM. V trimming: 5 bases; J trimming: 2 bases; junction bases outside the gene matches: 8. This CDR3 region has 15 residues. CDR3 amino acids: CASSLTTGTNTEAFF. CDR3 DNA sequence: TGTGCCAGCAGTCTAACGACAGGGACTAACACTGAAGCTTTCTTT.

J is TRBJ1-1 and V is TRBV18; D gene unclear. The CDR3 loop spans 13 amino acids. Deletions cut 8 bases from V and 1 base from J, with 11 bases between. From germline, CDR1 is KGHSH and CDR2 LQKENI. The chain's CDR3 is CASGTRENTEAFF. The CDR3 DNA reads TGTGCCAGCGGTACTCGCGAGAACACTGAAGCTTTCTTT.

This clone has only a few counts. CDR3 DNA: TGTGCCAGCAGCCCAGCCATCAATGAGCAGTTCTTC. This gives the protein CASSPAINEQFF. The chain employs TRBV9 and TRBJ2-1; D not certain. The germline gives CDR1 SGDLS, CDR2 YYNGEE. This CDR3 is 12 amino acids long. V was shortened by 4 bases and J by 6 bases, with 8 bases between the two germline ends.